This T cell receptor (beta chain) was retrieved from a study of PD-1 blockade in mismatch repair-deficient tumors. At the level of the study: Patients had approximately 11 mismatch repair-deficient cancer types, all previously treated and progressing. General observations from the study: Tumor-resident clones, often absent from pretreatment blood, expanded after pembrolizumab and then contracted.

Sequencing used immunoSEQ multiplex PCR; TCRdb keeps in-frame clones, though not all of them. This sample has approximately 110,000 clones, with 70% to 80% found just once. About this clone itself: The antigen remains unidentified.

Every patient had mismatch repair deficiency by PCR or immunohistochemistry. The TCR-sequenced patients were three responders to pembrolizumab. The CDR3 totals 13 residues. V shed 4 bases and J shed 4 bases, with 11 bases lying between them. Germline values: CDR1 SGHRS, CDR2 YFSETQ. The starting material was peripheral blood, obtained more than 58 weeks after starting pembrolizumab. The TCR was taken from an adult with mismatch repair-deficient cancer. The chain employs TRBV5-1 and TRBJ1-1; TRBD1 might be the D (5 bases). The CDR3 nucleotides read TGCGCCAGCAGCCCTTCGGGGCCCACTGAAGCTTTCTTT. Translation: CASSPSGPTEAFF. Using reference TRBV5-1 and TRBJ1-1 for the parts outside the CDR3, the full variable domain is KAGVTQTPRYLIKTRGQQVTLSCSPISGHRSVSWYQQTPGQGLQFLFEYFSETQRNKGNFPGRFSGRQFSNSRSEMNVSTLELGDSALYLCASSPSGPTEAFFGQGTRLTVV.